This TCR beta chain was retrieved from a study of blood T cell repertoires in COVID-19. Study as a whole: Acute and convalescent COVID-19 samples came from the United States, Italy and Spain. Nucleic acid was either cDNA or gDNA, and it came from T cells, B-cell-depleted T cells, or PBMCs.

Authors' data handling: Reference gene primer amplification gave nucleated cell count estimates. TCRdb keeps only in-frame clones here, not all; method: immunoSEQ multiplex PCR. The DNA gave D and trimming, while V, J and clone size come from that table. The table lists about 150,000 clones, around 80% of them singletons. Germline V CDR1 and CDR2: SGHDT, YYEEEE. Trimming took off 2 bases at V and 10 bases at J, with 16 bases between the two ends. The length of the CDR3 is 15 residues. Sequenced input: peripheral blood. The V and J genes are TRBV5-6 and TRBJ1-6; the D is unclear. The TCR sequence derives from a human donor with acute or convalescent COVID-19. The donor label of this sample is uncertain. The CDR3 is CASSFPGRQTSPLHF. The CDR3 DNA sequence: TGTGCCAGCAGCTTCCCGGGGAGGCAAACCTCACCCCTCCACTTT.